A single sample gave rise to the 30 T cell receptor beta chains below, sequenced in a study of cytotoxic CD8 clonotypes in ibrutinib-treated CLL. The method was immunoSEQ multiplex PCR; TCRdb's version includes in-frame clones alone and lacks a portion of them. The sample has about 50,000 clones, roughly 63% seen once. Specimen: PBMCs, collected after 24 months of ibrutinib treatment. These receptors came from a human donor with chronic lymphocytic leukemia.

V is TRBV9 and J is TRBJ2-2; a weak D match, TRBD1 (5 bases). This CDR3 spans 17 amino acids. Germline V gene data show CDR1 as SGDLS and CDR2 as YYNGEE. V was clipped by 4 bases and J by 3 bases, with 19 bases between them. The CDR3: CASSPRSSGSDTGELFF. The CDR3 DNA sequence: TGTGCCAGCAGCCCACGTAGTTCAGGGTCGGACACCGGGGAGCTGTTTTTT.

The CDR3 sequence: CASSFGGHLTGELFF. CDR3 bases: TGTGCCAGCAGTTTTGGGGGGCATCTTACCGGGGAGCTGTTTTTT. This chain links TRBV27 with TRBJ2-2; D may match TRBD1 or TRBD2 (6 bases each). The CDR3 totals 15 residues. Germline V lookup: CDR1 MNHEY, CDR2 SMNVEV (reference sequence). V was trimmed by 3 bases and J by 5 bases, leaving 13 bases between them.

CDR3 protein: CASSLVGAGGELFF. DNA of the CDR3: TGTGCCAGCAGCTTAGTTGGGGCAGGCGGGGAGCTGTTTTTT. The chain joins TRBV7-8 to TRBJ2-2; D might be TRBD1 (5 bases). This CDR3 has 14 residues. The germline V gene has CDR1 SGHVS and CDR2 FQNEAQ. V dropped 1 base and J dropped 7 bases, with 10 bases sitting between them.

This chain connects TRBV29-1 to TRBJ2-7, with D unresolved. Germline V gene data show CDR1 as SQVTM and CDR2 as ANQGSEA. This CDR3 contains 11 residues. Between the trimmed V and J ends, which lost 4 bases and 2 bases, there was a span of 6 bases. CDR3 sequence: CSVGAAYEQYF. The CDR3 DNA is TGCAGCGTTGGGGCAGCCTACGAGCAGTACTTC.

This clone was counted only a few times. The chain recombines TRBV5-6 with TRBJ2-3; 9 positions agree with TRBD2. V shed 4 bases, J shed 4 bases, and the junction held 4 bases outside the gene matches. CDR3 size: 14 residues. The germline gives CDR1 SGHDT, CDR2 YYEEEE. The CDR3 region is CASSPAGGSDTQYF. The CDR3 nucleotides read TGTGCCAGCAGCCCAGCGGGGGGATCAGATACGCAGTATTTT.

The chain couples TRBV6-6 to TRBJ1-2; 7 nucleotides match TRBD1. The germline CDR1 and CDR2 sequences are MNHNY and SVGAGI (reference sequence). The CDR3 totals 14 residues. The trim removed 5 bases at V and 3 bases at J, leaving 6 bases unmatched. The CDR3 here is CASSPSDRYYGYTF. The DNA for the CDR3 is TGTGCCAGCAGTCCCTCGGACAGGTACTATGGCTACACCTTC.

CDR3 residues: CASSYSATTDTQYF. For the CDR3, the DNA is TGTGCCAGCAGTTACTCCGCCACCACAGATACGCAGTATTTT. This chain connects TRBV6-5 to TRBJ2-3; D remains ambiguous. Trimming took off 0 bases at V and 2 bases at J, with 6 bases between the two ends. This CDR3 is 14 amino acids long. The germline CDR1 and CDR2 sequences are MNHEY and SVGAGI.

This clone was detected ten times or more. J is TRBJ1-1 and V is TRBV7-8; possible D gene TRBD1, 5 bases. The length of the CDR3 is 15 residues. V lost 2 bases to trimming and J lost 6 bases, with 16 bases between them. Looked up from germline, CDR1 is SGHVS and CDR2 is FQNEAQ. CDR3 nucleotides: TGTGCCAGCAGCTTATTGGCCGGGGCGAGCGCTGAAGCTTTCTTT. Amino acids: CASSLLAGASAEAFF.

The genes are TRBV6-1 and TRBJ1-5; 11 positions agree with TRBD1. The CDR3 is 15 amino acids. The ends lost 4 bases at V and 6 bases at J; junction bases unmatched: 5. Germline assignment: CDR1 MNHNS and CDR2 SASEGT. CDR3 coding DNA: TGTGCCAGCAGTGCCGGGACAGGGGGTGTTCAGCCCCAGCATTTT. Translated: CASSAGTGGVQPQHF.

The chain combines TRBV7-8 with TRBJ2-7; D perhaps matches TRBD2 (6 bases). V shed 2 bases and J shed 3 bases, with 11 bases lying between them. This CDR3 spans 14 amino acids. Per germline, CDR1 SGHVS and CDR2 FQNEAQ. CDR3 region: CASSLTLGGYEQYF. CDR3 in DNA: TGTGCCAGCAGCTTAACATTGGGGGGCTACGAGCAGTACTTC.

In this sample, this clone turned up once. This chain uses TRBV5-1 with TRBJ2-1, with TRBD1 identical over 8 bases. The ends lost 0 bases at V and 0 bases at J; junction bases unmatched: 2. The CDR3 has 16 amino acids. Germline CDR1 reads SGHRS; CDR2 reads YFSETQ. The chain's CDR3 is CASSLGDRTSYNEQFF. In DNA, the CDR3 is TGCGCCAGCAGCTTGGGGGACAGGACCTCCTACAATGAGCAGTTCTTC.

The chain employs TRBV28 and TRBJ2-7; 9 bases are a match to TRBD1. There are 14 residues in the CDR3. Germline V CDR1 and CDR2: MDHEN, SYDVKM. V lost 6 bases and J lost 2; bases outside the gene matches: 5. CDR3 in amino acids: CASRPGTGTYEQYF. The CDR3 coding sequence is TGTGCCAGCAGGCCCGGGACAGGGACCTACGAGCAGTACTTC.

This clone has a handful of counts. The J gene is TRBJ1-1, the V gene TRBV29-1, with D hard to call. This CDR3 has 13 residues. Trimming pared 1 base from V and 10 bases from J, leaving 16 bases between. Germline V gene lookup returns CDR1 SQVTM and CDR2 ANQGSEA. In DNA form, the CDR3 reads TGCAGCGTTGAAGGGAGGCAGAGATTCGGAGCTTTCTTT. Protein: CSVEGRQRFGAFF.

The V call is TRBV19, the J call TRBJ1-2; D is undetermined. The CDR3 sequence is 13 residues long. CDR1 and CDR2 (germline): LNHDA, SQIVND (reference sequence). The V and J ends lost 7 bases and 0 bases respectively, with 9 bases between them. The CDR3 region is CASTPGANYGYTF. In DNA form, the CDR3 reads TGTGCCAGTACCCCGGGAGCTAACTATGGCTACACCTTC.

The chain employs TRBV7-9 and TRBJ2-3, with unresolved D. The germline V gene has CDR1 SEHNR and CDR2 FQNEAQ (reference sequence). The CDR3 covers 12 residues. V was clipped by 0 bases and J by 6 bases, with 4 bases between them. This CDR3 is CASSLAADTQYF. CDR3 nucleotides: TGTGCCAGCAGCTTAGCGGCGGATACGCAGTATTTT.

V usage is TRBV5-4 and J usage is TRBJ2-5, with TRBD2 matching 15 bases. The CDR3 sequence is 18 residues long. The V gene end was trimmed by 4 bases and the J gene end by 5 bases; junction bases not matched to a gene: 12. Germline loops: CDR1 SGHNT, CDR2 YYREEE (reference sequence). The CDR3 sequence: CASSRTSGGAFERETQYF. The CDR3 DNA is TGTGCCAGCAGCAGGACTAGCGGGGGGGCCTTCGAGCGGGAGACCCAGTACTTC. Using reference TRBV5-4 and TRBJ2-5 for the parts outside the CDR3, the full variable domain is ETGVTQSPTHLIKTRGQQVTLRCSSQSGHNTVSWYQQALGQGPQFIFQYYREEENGRGNFPPRFSGLQFPNYSSELNVNALELDDSALYLCASSRTSGGAFERETQYFGPGTRLLVL.

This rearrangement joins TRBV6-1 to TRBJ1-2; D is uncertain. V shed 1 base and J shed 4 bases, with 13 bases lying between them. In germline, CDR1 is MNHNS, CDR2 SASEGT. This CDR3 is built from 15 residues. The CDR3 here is CASSEGGGGSYGYTF. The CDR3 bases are TGTGCCAGCAGTGAAGGGGGTGGAGGGTCCTATGGCTACACCTTC.

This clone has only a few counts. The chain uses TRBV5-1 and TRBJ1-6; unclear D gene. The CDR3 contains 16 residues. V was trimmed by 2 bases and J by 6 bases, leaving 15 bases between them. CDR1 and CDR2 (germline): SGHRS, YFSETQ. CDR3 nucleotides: TGCGCCAGCAGCTTTGATTCGGGCCAACTTAATTCACCCCTCCACTTT. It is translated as CASSFDSGQLNSPLHF.

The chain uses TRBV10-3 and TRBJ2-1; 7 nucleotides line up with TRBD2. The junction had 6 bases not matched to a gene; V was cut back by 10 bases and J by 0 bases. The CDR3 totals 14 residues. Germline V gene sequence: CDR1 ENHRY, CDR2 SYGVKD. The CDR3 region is CATARGSSYNEQFF. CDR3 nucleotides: TGTGCCACCGCGCGGGGGAGCTCCTACAATGAGCAGTTCTTC.

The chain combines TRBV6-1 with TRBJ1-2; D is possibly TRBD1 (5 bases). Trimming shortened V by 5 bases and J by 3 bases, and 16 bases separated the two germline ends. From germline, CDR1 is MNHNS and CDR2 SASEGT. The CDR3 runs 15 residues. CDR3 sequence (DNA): TGTGCCAGCAGTCCCCAGATGGGGGTGTACTATGGCTACACCTTC. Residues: CASSPQMGVYYGYTF.

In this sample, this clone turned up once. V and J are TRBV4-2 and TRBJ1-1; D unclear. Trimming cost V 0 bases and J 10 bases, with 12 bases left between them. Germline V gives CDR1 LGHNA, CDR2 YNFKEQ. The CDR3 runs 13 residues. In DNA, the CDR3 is TGTGCCAGCAGCCAAGATTACTCGGGCGGAGCTTTCTTT. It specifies CASSQDYSGGAFF.

The CDR3 here is CASQPRGPGETQYF. The CDR3 DNA reads as TGTGCCAGCCAACCGCGGGGACCCGGGGAGACCCAGTACTTC. V and J are TRBV5-4 and TRBJ2-5; possible D gene TRBD2, 6 bases. Germline values: CDR1 SGHNT, CDR2 YYREEE (reference sequence). Trimming pared 7 bases from V and 5 bases from J, leaving 18 bases between. CDR3 size: 14 residues.

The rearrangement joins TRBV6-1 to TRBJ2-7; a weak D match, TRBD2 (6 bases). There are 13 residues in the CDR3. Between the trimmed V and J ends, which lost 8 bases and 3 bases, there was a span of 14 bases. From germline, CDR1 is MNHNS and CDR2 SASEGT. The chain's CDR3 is CASQAGPIYEQYF. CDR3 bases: TGTGCCAGCCAGGCGGGGCCTATCTACGAGCAGTACTTC.

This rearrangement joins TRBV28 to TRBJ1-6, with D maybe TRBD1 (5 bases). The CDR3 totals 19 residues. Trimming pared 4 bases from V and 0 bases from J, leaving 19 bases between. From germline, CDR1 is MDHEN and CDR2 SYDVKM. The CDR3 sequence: CASSYPRGSSSSYNSPLHF. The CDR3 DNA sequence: TGTGCCAGCAGTTACCCCCGGGGGTCCTCAAGCTCCTATAATTCACCCCTCCACTTT.

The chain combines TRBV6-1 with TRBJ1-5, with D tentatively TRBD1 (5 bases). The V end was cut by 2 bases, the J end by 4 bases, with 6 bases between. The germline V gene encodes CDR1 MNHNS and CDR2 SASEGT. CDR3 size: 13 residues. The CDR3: CASSEYRNQPQHF. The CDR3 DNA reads TGTGCCAGCAGTGAATACAGGAATCAGCCCCAGCATTTT.

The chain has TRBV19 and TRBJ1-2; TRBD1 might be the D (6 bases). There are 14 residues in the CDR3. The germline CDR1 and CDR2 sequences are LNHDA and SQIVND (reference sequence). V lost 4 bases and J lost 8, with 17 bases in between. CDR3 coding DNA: TGTGCCAGTAGTAACCGACAGGTTTCCTTCGGCTACACCTTC. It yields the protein CASSNRQVSFGYTF.

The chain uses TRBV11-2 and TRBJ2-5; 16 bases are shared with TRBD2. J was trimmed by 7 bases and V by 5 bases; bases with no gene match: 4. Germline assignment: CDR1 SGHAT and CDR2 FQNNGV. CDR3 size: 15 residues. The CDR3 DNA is TGTGCCAGCAGCCTAGGGACTAGCGGGGGGGGGACCCAGTACTTC. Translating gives CASSLGTSGGGTQYF.

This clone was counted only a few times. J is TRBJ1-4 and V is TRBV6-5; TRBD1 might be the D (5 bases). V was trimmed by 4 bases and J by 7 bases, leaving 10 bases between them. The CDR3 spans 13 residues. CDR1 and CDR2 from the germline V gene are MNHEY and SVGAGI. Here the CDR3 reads CASSLPGSEKLFF. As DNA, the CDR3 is TGTGCCAGCAGTTTGCCAGGGTCTGAAAAACTGTTTTTT.

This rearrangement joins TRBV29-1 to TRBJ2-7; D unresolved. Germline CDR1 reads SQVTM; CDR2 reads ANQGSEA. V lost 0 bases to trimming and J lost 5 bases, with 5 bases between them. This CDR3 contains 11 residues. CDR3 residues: CSVEDFDEQYF. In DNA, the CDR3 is TGCAGCGTTGAAGATTTTGACGAGCAGTACTTC.

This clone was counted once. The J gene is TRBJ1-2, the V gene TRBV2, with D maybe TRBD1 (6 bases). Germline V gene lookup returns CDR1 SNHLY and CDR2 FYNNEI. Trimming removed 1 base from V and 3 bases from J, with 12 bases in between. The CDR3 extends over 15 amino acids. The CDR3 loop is CASSEEGGQYYGYTF. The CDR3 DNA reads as TGTGCCAGCAGTGAAGAGGGGGGGCAATACTATGGCTACACCTTC.